This T cell receptor beta chain was recovered during a study of T cell repertoires in cytomegalovirus infection. Study context: Recently identified HLA-C-restricted CMV epitopes were among the peptides used. Matching HLA type and CMV infection were both indicated by public TCR beta signatures.

The study, taken as a whole, reports: Dominating the ex vivo response were TCR beta clonotypes that were CMV-specific and HLA-C-restricted.

Germline CDR1 is SGHVS and CDR2 is FQNEAQ. This CDR3 is 16 amino acids long. V shed 5 bases and J 5 bases; nucleotides not matched to a gene: 6. Each CDR3 protein is one row after TCRdb ran MiXCR on the reads. The sample gives roughly 350,000 distinct CDR3 sequences, about 35% of which show up once; about 13% is in the top ten. This clonotype has more than one count but fewer than ten. Its target is unknown. The receptor comes from a human donor in good health (CMV status not recorded). Some clones in this sample may be carry-over from other donors' samples. The sequencing here drew on cultured PBMCs, taken from culture after CMV antigen stimulation. The rearrangement uses TRBV7-8 and TRBJ2-3, with 14 positions matching TRBD2. This chain's CDR3 is CASSETSGRAEDTQYF. CDR3 sequence (DNA): TGTGCCAGCAGCGAGACTAGCGGGAGGGCCGAAGATACGCAGTATTTT.